This is a list of T cell receptor beta chains from one sample in a study of blood T cell repertoires in COVID-19. TCRdb's table, derived via immunoSEQ multiplex PCR, lists solely in-frame clones and lacks some. The data contain 170,000 or so clones, over 75% of them singletons. The sequenced material came from peripheral blood. The source of these receptors is a man between 65 and 80 years old with active or convalescent COVID-19. The CDR3 runs from the conserved cysteine through the conserved F or W. The D gene is left open where the match is weak. Clone size is shown for a subset of rows, as once, few, many or a class of expanded clone.

V gene	clone size	CDR3 length	J gene	D gene	CDR3 protein	CDR3 DNA
TRBV18	.	14	TRBJ1-2	.	CASSPGGDHYGYTF	TGTGCCAGCTCACCGGGGGGGGATCACTATGGCTACACCTTC
TRBV27	.	16	TRBJ1-6	.	CASSDRRLSRYSPLHF	TGTGCCAGCAGTGACAGGCGATTAAGCCGCTATTCACCCCTCCACTTT
TRBV18	.	14	TRBJ2-1	TRBD2	CASSPHARGSEQFF	TGTGCCAGCTCACCACATGCGCGGGGGAGTGAGCAGTTCTTC
TRBV5-4	.	18	TRBJ2-5	TRBD2	CASSLGGGSSGTQETQYF	TGTGCCAGCAGCTTGGGGGGGGGTTCTAGCGGGACCCAAGAGACCCAGTACTTC
TRBV12-3/TRBV12-4	.	13	TRBJ2-7	.	CASSFGGTYEQYF	TGTGCCAGCAGTTTCGGGGGAACCTACGAGCAGTACTTC
TRBV6-5	.	15	TRBJ1-5	.	CASSFSAGGYQPQHF	TGTGCCAGCAGTTTCTCAGCGGGTGGGTATCAGCCCCAGCATTTT
TRBV27	once	15	TRBJ2-7	TRBD2	CASRRTSGGNYEQYF	TGTGCCAGCAGGCGGACTAGCGGGGGAAACTACGAGCAGTACTTC
TRBV11-2	.	14	TRBJ1-1	.	CASSFRRENTEAFF	TGTGCCAGCAGCTTCCGCAGGGAGAACACTGAAGCTTTCTTT
TRBV2	.	15	TRBJ1-5	TRBD1	CASSQMGQGGQPQHF	TGTGCCAGCAGTCAGATGGGACAGGGGGGTCAGCCCCAGCATTTT
TRBV6-5	.	13	TRBJ1-2	.	CASSRQGNYGYTF	TGTGCCAGCAGTCGCCAGGGGAACTATGGCTACACCTTC
TRBV7-9	.	14	TRBJ1-1	.	CASSLRERDTEAFF	TGTGCCAGCAGCTTACGGGAAAGGGACACTGAAGCTTTCTTT
TRBV6-5	.	13	TRBJ1-2	.	CASSPGEAHGYTF	TGTGCCAGCAGCCCCGGGGAGGCGCATGGCTACACCTTC
TRBV3-1/TRBV3-2	.	14	TRBJ1-6	TRBD1	CASSQGDREGALHF	TGTGCCAGCAGCCAAGGAGACAGGGAAGGAGCCCTCCACTTT
TRBV3-1/TRBV3-2	.	15	TRBJ2-1	.	CASSSYSGGYNEQFF	TGTGCCAGCAGCAGCTATAGCGGAGGGTACAATGAGCAGTTCTTC
TRBV24-1	.	14	TRBJ2-1	TRBD1	CATSDPDRPNEQFF	TGTGCCACCAGTGACCCGGACAGGCCCAATGAGCAGTTCTTC
TRBV27	.	16	TRBJ1-3	.	CASSPGLGGSGNTIYF	TGTGCCAGCAGTCCGGGCCTGGGAGGCTCTGGAAACACCATATATTTT
TRBV29-1	.	14	TRBJ1-6	TRBD1	CSVKQGAIDSPLHF	TGCAGCGTTAAACAGGGGGCGATTGATTCACCCCTCCACTTT
TRBV7-2	.	14	TRBJ1-1	.	CASRERSVNTEAFF	TGTGCCAGCAGAGAACGGAGCGTGAACACTGAAGCTTTCTTT
TRBV3-1/TRBV3-2	many	14	TRBJ1-1	.	CASSPPGLYTEAFF	TGTGCCAGCAGCCCCCCAGGACTGTACACTGAAGCTTTCTTT
TRBV11-2	.	16	TRBJ2-2	TRBD1	CASSLRGGQGDGELFF	TGTGCCAGCAGCTTAAGGGGGGGACAGGGCGACGGGGAGCTGTTTTTT